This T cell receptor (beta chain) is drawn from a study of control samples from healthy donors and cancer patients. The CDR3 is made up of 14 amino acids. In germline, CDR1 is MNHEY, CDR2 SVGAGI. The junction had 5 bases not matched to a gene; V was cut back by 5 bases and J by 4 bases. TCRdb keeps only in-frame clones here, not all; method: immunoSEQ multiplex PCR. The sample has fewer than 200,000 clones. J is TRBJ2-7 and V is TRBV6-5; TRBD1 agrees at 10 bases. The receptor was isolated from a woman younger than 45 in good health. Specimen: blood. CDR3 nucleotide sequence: TGTGCCAGCAGTCCGGGACAGGGGCTATACGAGCAGTACTTC. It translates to CASSPGQGLYEQYF.